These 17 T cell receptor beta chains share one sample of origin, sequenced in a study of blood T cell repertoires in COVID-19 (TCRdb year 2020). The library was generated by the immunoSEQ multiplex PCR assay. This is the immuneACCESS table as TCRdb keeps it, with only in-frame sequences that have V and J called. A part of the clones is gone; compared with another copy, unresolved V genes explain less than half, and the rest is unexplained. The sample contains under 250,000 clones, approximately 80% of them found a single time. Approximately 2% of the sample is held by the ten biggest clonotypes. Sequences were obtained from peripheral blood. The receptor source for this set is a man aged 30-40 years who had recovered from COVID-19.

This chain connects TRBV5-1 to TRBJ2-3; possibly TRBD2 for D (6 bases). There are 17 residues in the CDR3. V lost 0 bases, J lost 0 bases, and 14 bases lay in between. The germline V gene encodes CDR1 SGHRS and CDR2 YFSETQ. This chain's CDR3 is CASSLGGVMTSTDTQYF. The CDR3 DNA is TGCGCCAGCAGCTTGGGCGGGGTCATGACTAGCACAGATACGCAGTATTTT.

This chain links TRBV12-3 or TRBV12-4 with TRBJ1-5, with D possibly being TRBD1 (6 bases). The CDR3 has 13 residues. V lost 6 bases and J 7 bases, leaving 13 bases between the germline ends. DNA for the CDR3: TGTGCCAGCAGCCCAGGGGAAGGACAGCCCCAGCATTTT. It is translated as CASSPGEGQPQHF.

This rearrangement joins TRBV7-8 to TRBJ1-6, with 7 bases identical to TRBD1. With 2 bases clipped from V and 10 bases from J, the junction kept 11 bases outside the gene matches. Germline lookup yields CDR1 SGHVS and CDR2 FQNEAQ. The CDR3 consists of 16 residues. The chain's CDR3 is CASSLSFQGVNSPLHF. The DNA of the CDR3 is TGTGCCAGCAGCTTAAGTTTTCAGGGGGTAAACTCACCCCTCCACTTT.

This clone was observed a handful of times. In nucleotides, the CDR3 is TGCAGCTCCAGAACAGGGGGCGAGTACAATGAGCAGTTCTTC. Translation gives CSSRTGGEYNEQFF. The rearrangement joins TRBV29-1 to TRBJ2-1, with TRBD1 matching over 9 bases. V dropped 8 bases and J dropped 4; count of bases not matched to a gene: 9. CDR1 is SQVTM, CDR2 ANQGSEA, per germline. The CDR3 sequence is 14 residues long.

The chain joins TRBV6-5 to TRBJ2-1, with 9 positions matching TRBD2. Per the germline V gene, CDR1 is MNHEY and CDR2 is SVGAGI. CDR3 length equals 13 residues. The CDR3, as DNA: TGTGCAGGCCGGCGGGGGGGCTGGAATGAGCAGTTCTTC. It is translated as CAGRRGGWNEQFF.

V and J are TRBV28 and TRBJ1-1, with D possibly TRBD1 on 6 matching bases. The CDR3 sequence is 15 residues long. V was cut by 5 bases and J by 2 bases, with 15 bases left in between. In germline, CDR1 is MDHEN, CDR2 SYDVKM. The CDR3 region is CASSPAGAGNTEAFF. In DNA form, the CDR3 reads TGTGCCAGCAGTCCGGCGGGGGCAGGAAACACTGAAGCTTTCTTT.

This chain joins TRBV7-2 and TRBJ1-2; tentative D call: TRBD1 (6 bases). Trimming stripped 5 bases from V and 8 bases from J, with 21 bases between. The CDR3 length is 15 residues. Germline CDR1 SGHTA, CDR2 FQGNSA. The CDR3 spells CASSPPGRGAGGYTF. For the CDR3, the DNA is TGTGCCAGCAGCCCTCCCGGCCGGGGGGCTGGAGGCTACACCTTC. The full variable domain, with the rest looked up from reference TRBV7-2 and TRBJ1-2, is GAGVSQSPSNKVTEKGKDVELRCDPISGHTALYWYRQSLGQGLEFLIYFQGNSAPDKSGLPSDRFSAERTGGSVSTLTIQRTQQEDSAVYLCASSPPGRGAGGYTFGSGTRLTVV.

CDR3 nucleotide sequence: TGTGCCAGCAGTCTGCATGACAGGGTCGGCGAGCAGTACGTC. Residues: CASSLHDRVGEQYV. The chain uses TRBV6-5 and TRBJ2-7, with 7 nucleotides matching TRBD1. V was pared by 5 bases and J by 6 bases, with 10 bases of the junction left unmatched. The CDR3 length is 14 residues. The V gene's germline CDR1 is MNHEY and CDR2 SVGAGI.

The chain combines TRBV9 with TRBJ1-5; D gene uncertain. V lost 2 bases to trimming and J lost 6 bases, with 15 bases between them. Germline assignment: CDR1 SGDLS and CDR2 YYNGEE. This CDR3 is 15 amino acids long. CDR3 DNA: TGTGCCAGCAGCGTGAACGGAAGACTGGGTCAGCCCCAGCATTTT. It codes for CASSVNGRLGQPQHF.

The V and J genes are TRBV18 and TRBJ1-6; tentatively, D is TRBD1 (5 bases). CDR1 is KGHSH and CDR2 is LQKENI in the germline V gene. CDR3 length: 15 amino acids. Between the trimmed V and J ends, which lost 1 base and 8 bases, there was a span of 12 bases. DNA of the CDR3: TGTGCCAGCTCACCACTTGAAGGGGAAGATTCACCCCTCCACTTT. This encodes CASSPLEGEDSPLHF.

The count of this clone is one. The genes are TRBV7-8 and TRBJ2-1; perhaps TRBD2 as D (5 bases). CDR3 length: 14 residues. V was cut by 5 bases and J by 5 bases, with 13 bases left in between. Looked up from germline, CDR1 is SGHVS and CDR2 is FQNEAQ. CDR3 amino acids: CASSLRGFDNEQFF. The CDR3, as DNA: TGTGCCAGCAGCCTAAGAGGGTTCGACAATGAGCAGTTCTTC.

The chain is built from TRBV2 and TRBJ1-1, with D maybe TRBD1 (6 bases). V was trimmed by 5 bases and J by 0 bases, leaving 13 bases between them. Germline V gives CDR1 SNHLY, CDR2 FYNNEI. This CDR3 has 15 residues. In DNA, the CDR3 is TGTGCCAGCAGTATAAAGCGGACAGTGAACACTGAAGCTTTCTTT. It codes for CASSIKRTVNTEAFF.

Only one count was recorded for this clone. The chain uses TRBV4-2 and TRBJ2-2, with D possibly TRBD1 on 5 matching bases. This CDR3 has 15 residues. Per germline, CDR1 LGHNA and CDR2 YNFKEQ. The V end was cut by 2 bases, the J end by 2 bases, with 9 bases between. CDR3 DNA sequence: TGTGCCAGCAGCCAAATAGACAGAAACACCGGGGAGCTGTTTTTT. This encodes CASSQIDRNTGELFF.

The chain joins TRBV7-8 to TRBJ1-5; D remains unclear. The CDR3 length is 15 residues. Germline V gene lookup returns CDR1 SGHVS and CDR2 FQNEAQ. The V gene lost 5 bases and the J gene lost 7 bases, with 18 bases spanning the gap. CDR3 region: CASSPSAAARQPQHF. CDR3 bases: TGTGCCAGCAGCCCGAGTGCGGCAGCAAGGCAGCCCCAGCATTTT.

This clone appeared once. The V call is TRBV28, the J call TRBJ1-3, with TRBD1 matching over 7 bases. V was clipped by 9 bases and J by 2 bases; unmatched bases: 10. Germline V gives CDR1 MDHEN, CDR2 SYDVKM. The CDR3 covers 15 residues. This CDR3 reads CASNPQGLTGNTIYF. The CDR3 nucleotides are TGTGCCAGTAACCCACAGGGGCTAACTGGAAACACCATATATTTT.

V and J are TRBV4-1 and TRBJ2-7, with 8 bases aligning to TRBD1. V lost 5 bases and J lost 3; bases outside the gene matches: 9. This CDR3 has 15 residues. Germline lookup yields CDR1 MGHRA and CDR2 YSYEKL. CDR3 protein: CASSYSGTGVYEQYF. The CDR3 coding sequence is TGCGCCAGCAGCTATTCCGGGACAGGAGTCTACGAGCAGTACTTC.

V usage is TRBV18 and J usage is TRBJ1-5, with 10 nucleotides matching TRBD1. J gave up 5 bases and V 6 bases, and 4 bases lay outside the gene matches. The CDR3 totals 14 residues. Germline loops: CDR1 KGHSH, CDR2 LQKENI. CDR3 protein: CASSRTGGDQPQHF. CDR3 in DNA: TGTGCCAGCTCCCGGACAGGGGGGGATCAGCCCCAGCATTTT. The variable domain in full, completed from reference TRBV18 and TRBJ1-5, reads NAGVMQNPRHLVRRRGQEARLRCSPMKGHSHVYWYRQLPEEGLKFMVYLQKENIIDESGMPKERFSAEFPKEGPSILRIQQVVRGDSAAYFCASSRTGGDQPQHFGDGTRLSIL.